The source of this TCR beta chain is a study of T cell repertoires and HLA-DP antigens. TCRdb's copy holds only in-frame clones and misses some; the assay was immunoSEQ multiplex PCR. The data contain approximately 110,000 clones, 85% to 95% of them singletons. Comments on this clone: Its antigen is as yet unknown.

CDR1 and CDR2 from the germline V gene are LNHDA and SQIVND (reference sequence). V lost 10 bases and J 1 base, leaving 10 bases between the germline ends. The CDR3 contains 13 residues. Sequenced input: CD4+ T cells from PBMCs. This chain connects TRBV19 to TRBJ2-2; D is undetermined. This clonotype was sampled from a woman younger than 35 in good health and CMV-seronegative. The CDR3 protein is CATWKRNTGELFF. As DNA, the CDR3 is TGTGCCACCTGGAAGAGGAACACCGGGGAGCTGTTTTTT.